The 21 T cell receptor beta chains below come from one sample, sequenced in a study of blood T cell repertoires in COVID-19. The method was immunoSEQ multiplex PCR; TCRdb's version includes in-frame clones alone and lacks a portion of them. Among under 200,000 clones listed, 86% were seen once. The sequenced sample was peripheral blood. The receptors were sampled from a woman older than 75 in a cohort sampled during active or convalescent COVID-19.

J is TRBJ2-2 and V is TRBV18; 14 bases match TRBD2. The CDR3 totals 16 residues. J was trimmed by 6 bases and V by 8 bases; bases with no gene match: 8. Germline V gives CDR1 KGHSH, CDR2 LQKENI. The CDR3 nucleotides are TGTGCCAGCCCCGATGGACTAGCGGGAGGCGCCGGGGAGCTGTTTTTT. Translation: CASPDGLAGGAGELFF.

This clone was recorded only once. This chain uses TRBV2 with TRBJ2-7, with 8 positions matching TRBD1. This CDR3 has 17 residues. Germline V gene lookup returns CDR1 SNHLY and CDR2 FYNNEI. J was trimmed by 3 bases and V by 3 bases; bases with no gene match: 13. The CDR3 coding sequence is TGTGCCAGCAGTGATGGGGACAGGTTTGAGCGACGCTACGAGCAGTACGTC. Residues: CASSDGDRFERRYEQYV.

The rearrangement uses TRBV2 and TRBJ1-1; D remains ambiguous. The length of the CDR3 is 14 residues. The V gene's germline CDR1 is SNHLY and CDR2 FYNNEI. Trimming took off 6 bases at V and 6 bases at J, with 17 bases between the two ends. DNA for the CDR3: TGTGCCAGCAGGGTAGACTCGCCGAGGGCTGAAGCTTTCTTT. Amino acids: CASRVDSPRAEAFF.

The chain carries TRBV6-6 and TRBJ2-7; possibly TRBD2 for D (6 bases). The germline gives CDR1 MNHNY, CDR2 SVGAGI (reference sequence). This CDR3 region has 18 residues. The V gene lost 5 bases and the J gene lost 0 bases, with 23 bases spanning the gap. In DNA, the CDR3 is TGTGCCAGCAGTCGCCACGCACTAGCCGAATTGAGCTCCTACGAGCAGTACGTC. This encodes CASSRHALAELSSYEQYV.

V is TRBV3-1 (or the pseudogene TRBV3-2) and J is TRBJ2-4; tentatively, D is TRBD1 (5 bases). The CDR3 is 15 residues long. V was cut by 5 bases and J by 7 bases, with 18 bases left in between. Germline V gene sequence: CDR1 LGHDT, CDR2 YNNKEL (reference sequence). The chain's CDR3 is CASSESRQSRNIQYF. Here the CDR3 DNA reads TGTGCCAGCAGCGAAAGTAGACAGTCCCGGAACATTCAGTACTTC.

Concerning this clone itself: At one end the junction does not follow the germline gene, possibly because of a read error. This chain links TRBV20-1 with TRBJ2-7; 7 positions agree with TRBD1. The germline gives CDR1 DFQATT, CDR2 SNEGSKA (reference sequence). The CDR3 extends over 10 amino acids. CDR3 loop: CSAGRDSLNF. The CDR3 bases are TGCAGTGCTGGCCGGGACAGCCTGAACTTC.

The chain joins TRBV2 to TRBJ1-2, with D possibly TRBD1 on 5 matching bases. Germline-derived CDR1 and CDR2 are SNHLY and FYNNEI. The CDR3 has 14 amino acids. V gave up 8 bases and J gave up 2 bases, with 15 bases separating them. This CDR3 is CASLEGEGNYGYTF. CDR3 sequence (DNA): TGTGCCAGCCTAGAAGGGGAGGGCAACTATGGCTACACCTTC.

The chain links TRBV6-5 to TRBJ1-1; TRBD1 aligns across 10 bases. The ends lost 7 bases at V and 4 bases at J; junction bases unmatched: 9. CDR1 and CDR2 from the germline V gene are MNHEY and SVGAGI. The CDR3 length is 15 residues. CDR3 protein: CASTLTGGAATEAFF. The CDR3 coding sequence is TGTGCCAGCACCCTGACAGGGGGCGCCGCCACTGAAGCTTTCTTT.

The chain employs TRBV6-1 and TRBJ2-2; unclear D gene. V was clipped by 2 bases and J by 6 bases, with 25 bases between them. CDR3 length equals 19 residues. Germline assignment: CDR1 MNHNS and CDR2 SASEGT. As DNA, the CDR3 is TGTGCCAGCAGTGAAAGATCCGGGTTGTGGGTGCCTACGGCCGGGGAGCTGTTTTTT. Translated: CASSERSGLWVPTAGELFF.

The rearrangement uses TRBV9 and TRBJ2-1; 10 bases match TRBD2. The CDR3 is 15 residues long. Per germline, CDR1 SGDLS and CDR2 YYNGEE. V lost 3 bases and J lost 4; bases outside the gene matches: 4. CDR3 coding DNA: TGTGCCAGCAGCGATACTAGCGGGGCTTACAATGAGCAGTTCTTC. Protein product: CASSDTSGAYNEQFF.

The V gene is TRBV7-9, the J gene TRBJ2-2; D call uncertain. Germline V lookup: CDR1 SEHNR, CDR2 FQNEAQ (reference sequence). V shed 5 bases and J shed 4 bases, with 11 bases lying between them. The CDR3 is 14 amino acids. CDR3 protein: CASSPYFPTGELFF. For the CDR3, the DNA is TGTGCCAGCAGCCCCTATTTCCCCACCGGGGAGCTGTTTTTT. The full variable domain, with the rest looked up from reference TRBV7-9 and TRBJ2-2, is DTGVSQNPRHKITKRGQNVTFRCDPISEHNRLYWYRQTLGQGPEFLTYFQNEAQLEKSRLLSDRFSAERPKGSFSTLEIQRTEQGDSAMYLCASSPYFPTGELFFGEGSRLTVL.

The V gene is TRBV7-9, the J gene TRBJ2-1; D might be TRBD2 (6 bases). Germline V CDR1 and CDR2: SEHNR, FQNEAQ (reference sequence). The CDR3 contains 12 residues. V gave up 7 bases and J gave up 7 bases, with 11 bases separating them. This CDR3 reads CASTRGANEQFF. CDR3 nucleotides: TGTGCCAGCACGCGCGGGGCGAATGAGCAGTTCTTC.

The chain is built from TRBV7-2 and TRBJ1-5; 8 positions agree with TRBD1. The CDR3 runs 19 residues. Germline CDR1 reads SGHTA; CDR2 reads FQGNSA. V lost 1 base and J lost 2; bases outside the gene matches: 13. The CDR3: CASSLVVPGQGARNQPQHF. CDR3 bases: TGTGCCAGCAGCTTAGTGGTTCCGGGGCAGGGGGCTCGCAATCAGCCCCAGCATTTT.

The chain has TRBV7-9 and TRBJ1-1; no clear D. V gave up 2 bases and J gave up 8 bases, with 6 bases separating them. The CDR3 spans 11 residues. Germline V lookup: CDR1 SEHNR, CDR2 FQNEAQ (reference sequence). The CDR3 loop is CASSLYGEAFF. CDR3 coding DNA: TGTGCCAGCAGCTTATACGGGGAAGCTTTCTTT.

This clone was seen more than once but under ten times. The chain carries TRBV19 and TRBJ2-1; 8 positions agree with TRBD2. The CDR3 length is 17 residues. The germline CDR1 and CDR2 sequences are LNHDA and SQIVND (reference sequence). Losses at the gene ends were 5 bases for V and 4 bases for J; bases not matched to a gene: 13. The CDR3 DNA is TGTGCCAGTAGTCTCTACTACAGCGGGAGAGGGTACAATGAGCAGTTCTTC. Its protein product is CASSLYYSGRGYNEQFF. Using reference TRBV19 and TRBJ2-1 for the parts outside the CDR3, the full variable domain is DGGITQSPKYLFRKEGQNVTLSCEQNLNHDAMYWYRQDPGQGLRLIYYSQIVNDFQKGDIAEGYSVSREKKESFPLTVTSAQKNPTAFYLCASSLYYSGRGYNEQFFGPGTRLTVL.

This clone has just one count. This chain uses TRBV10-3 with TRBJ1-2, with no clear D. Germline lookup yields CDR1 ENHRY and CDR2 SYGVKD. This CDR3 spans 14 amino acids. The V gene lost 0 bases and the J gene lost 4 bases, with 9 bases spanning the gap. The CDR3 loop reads CAISESDWSYGYTF. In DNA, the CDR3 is TGTGCCATCAGTGAGTCGGATTGGAGCTATGGCTACACCTTC.

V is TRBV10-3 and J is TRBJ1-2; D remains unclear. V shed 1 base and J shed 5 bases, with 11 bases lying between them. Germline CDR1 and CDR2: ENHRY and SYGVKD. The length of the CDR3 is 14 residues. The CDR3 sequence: CAISELGDPYGYTF. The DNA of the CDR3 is TGTGCCATCAGTGAGTTGGGAGACCCTTATGGCTACACCTTC.

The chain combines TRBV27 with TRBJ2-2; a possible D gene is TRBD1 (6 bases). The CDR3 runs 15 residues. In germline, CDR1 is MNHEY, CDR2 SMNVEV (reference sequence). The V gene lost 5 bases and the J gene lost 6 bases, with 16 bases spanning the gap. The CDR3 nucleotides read TGTGCCAGCAGTAAAACAGGGTTTGGGGCCGGGGAGCTGTTTTTT. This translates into CASSKTGFGAGELFF.

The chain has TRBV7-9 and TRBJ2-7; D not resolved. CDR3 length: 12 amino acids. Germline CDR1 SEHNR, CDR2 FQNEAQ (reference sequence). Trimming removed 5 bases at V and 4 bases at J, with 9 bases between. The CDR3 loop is CASSATAYEQYF. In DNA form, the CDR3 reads TGTGCCAGCAGCGCCACAGCTTACGAGCAGTACTTC.

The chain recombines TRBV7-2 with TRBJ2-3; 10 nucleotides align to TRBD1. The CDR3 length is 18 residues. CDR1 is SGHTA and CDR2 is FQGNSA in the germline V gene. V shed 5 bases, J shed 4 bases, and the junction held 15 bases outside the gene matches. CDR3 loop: CASSVPRRRDRGADTQYF. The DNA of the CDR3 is TGTGCCAGCAGCGTTCCGAGGCGCCGGGACAGGGGCGCAGATACGCAGTATTTT.

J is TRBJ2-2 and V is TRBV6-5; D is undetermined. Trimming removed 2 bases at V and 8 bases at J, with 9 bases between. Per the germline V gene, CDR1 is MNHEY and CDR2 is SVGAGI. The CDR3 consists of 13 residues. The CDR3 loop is CASSYTHFGELFF. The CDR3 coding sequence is TGTGCCAGCAGTTACACACATTTTGGGGAGCTGTTTTTT.